This T cell receptor (beta chain) was sequenced during a study of blood T cell repertoires in COVID-19 (dated by TCRdb to 2020 to 2021). Regarding the research as a whole: The collaborator samples originated in the United States, Italy and Spain and spanned the acute and convalescent phases of COVID-19. Nearly every sample came with metadata listing a de-identified subject ID, COVID-19 status, age in years and sex. The material from the prospective study consisted of cDNA or gDNA derived from T cells, B-cell-depleted T cells, or PBMCs. The dataset comprised deeply sampled blood TCRbeta repertoires from subjects exposed to, actively infected with, or recovered from COVID-19. Where HLA class I and class II types were available, the types were taken from metadata supplied by the sample provider, not from assay-based typing. The samples were drawn from the first 160 participants of the ongoing ImmuneRACE study and from over a thousand subjects provided by 6 global collaborators. The repertoires were released in a freely available public database intended as a resource for research on the immune response to SARS-CoV-2.

About this clone itself: The antigen it recognizes is unknown. Base qualities are not recorded, but no much larger clone differs from it by a single base.

Participants in the prospective study were enrolled through a virtual design, were aged about 18 to 90 years, and lived in roughly 26 United States geographic areas. To assign participants to cohorts, the prospective study relied on clinical history that participants themselves reported in a screening survey and a study questionnaire. ImmuneRACE Cohort 3 recovered participants were defined by two consecutive negative NP/OP PCR tests, healthcare professional clearance, or symptom resolution. In the prospective study, mobile phlebotomists collected whole blood, serum and a nasopharyngeal or oropharyngeal swab from each participant. Prospective study participants could optionally give additional blood draws and questionnaires over an approximately 2-month period. Blood samples from the prospective study were shipped frozen or at room temperature prior to DNA extraction. TCRbeta CDR3 regions were amplified from genomic DNA by means of the immunoSEQ Assay, a bias-controlled multiplex PCR. Under the source paper's analysis protocol: The number of nucleated cells in each sample was estimated by amplification of reference gene primers within the assay. Sequence reads were collapsed and filtered to measure the absolute abundance of every unique TCRbeta CDR3 rearrangement. For each sample, productive Simpson clonality was calculated as the square root of Simpson's diversity index across productive rearrangements. This is the immuneACCESS table as TCRdb keeps it, with only in-frame sequences that have V and J called. A part of the clones is gone; compared with another copy, unresolved V genes explain less than half, and the rest is unexplained. V, J and clone size are taken as reported in that table, and D and trimming were inferred from the DNA itself. The sample table contains approximately 140,000 clones; only one count was recorded for about 86% of them. Approximately 2.3% of the sample lies in the top ten.

V was cut back by 5 bases and J by 1 base, leaving a gap of 11 bases between them. Via the germline V gene, CDR1 is SGHVS and CDR2 FQNEAQ. From the cysteine up to the phenylalanine, the CDR3 has a length of 14 residues. Just CDR3 DNA is preserved here, 42 bases in frame from base 1. Broader findings and caveats from the paper: Clinical and demographic metadata were provided uncurated, with the amount varying by source and participant.

This receptor chain uses TRBV7-8 and TRBJ1-1, and TRBD1 may be the D gene, going by 6 matching bases. The sequenced sample was PBMCs or T cells enriched from blood (not recorded which). This TCR was recovered from a woman in her fifties or sixties who had recovered from COVID-19. The CDR3 region: CASSPTGTNTEAFF. In nucleotides, the sequence is TGTGCCAGCAGCCCCACAGGGACGAACACTGAAGCTTTCTTT.